This TCR beta chain was recovered during a study of early T cells in non-severe SARS-CoV-2 infection. At the level of the study: It was bulk RNA from unsorted whole blood that was sequenced, and the chains were unpaired.

Attachment of unique molecular identifiers to individual cDNA molecules was performed. Each CDR3 protein gets one entry after TCRdb re-called the 5' RACE reads with MiXCR. The sample lists 80,000 to 100,000 distinct CDR3 sequences, approximately 15% seen once, with approximately 7.5% in the top ten. Trimming removed 0 bases from V and 8 bases from J, with 5 bases in between. The CDR3 consists of 13 residues. Per the germline V gene, CDR1 is MNHEY and CDR2 is SVGAGI. This clonotype was observed a few times. Its antigen is not known. Study-wide points: Matching results from VDJdb favored anti-spike CD8 responses, leaving private and CD4 specificities undetected.

The sequenced sample consisted of whole blood. This rearrangement joins TRBV6-5 to TRBJ1-6; D ambiguous. The clonotype comes from an adult who was a healthcare worker with PCR-confirmed SARS-CoV-2 infection or an uninfected control (not recorded which). The CDR3 nucleotides read TGTGCCAGCAGTTACTCTCGGTATTCACCCCTCCACTTT. It specifies CASSYSRYSPLHF.